This is a list of T cell receptor beta chains from one sample in a study of OX40 agonist ivuxolimab in advanced cancers. The repertoire was sequenced with immunoSEQ multiplex PCR; TCRdb's copy has only in-frame clones and lacks some. The profile shows almost 70,000 clones, around four fifths of them singletons. The sequencing here drew on CD4+ or CD8+ T cells sorted from blood, taken in a trial of the OX40 agonist ivuxolimab. All receptors derive from an adult with an advanced solid tumor such as melanoma, head and neck, liver or kidney cancer. The CDR3 runs from the conserved cysteine through the conserved F or W. The D gene is left open where the match is weak. Only part of the rows carry a size: once, few, many, or a class if the clone is expanded.

d_gene	abundance	v_gene	j_gene	CDR3nt	CDR3aa
-	-	TRBV28	TRBJ2-7	TGTGCCAGCAGTTTATTAGGGGCGAGGGAGCAGTACTTC	CASSLLGAREQYF
-	-	TRBV5-1	TRBJ1-4	TGCGCCAGCAGCTCCGGGGGAGGTGAAAAACTGTTTTTT	CASSSGGGEKLFF
-	-	TRBV7-3	TRBJ2-7	TGTGCCAGCAGCTTAAGCGCCACGTCCCCCTACGAGCAGTACTTC	CASSLSATSPYEQYF
-	-	TRBV6-5	TRBJ2-5	TGTGCCAGCAGACGGGCCTCCGGCGGGGAGACCCAGTACTTC	CASRRASGGETQYF
TRBD2	once	TRBV19	TRBJ2-2	TGTGCCAGTAGTTCTAGCGGGAGACGGACCGGGGAGCTGTTTTTT	CASSSSGRRTGELFF
-	-	TRBV6-5	TRBJ1-5	TGTGCCAGCAGTTCTGGGAATCAGCCCCAGCATTTT	CASSSGNQPQHF
TRBD2	-	TRBV28	TRBJ2-3	TGTGCCAGCAGTTGGGGAGGGGCCACTACGCAGTATTTT	CASSWGGATTQYF
TRBD1	-	TRBV27	TRBJ2-7	TGTGCCAGCAGTTTAAAGGGGGACAGGGAAAAGTACTACGAGCAGTACTTC	CASSLKGDREKYYEQYF
-	-	TRBV6-5	TRBJ2-1	TGTGCCAGCAGTAATACCAGGACAGCAGAGCAGTTCTTC	CASSNTRTAEQFF
TRBD1	-	TRBV6-5	TRBJ1-4	TGTGCCAGCAGTTCAGGGGGGAGAAGTGAAAAACTGTTTTTT	CASSSGGRSEKLFF
TRBD2	few	TRBV7-8	TRBJ2-1	TGTGCCAGCAGACGACTAGCGGGAGGGAGTTACAATGAGCAGTTCTTC	CASRRLAGGSYNEQFF
-	-	TRBV6-5	TRBJ2-5	TGTGCCAGCAGACCGGCGACGGGCCAGAGGACCCAGTACTTC	CASRPATGQRTQYF
-	-	TRBV2	TRBJ1-4	TGTGCCAGCAGGGATATTGCCGGTGTGGAAGAAAAACTGTTTTTT	CASRDIAGVEEKLFF
-	-	TRBV28	TRBJ1-5	TGTGCCAGCAGAACGGTGGGGGAGCCCCAGCATTTT	CASRTVGEPQHF
-	-	TRBV7-8	TRBJ1-1	TGTGCCAGCAGACGCCCGGACGGAGGGAACACTGAAGCTTTCTTT	CASRRPDGGNTEAFF
TRBD1	-	TRBV6-6	TRBJ2-5	TGTGCCAGAAGACAGGGAGAGACCCAGTACTTC	CARRQGETQYF
-	-	TRBV9	TRBJ2-3	TGTGCCAGCAGCGTAGTTCCTAGCCCAGATACGCAGTATTTT	CASSVVPSPDTQYF
-	once	TRBV6-5	TRBJ2-1	TGTGCCAGCAGTTACGTCGGGCAGAGCTCCTACAATGAGCAGTTCTTC	CASSYVGQSSYNEQFF
-	-	TRBV5-1	TRBJ2-3	TGCGCCAGCAGCTTTGGTGGGATGCGGGGACCCACAGATACGCAGTATTTT	CASSFGGMRGPTDTQYF
-	-	TRBV4-2	TRBJ2-1	TGTGCCAGCAGCCGCTACTACGGGGCCCCCTCGGATAATGAGCAGTTCTTC	CASSRYYGAPSDNEQFF
-	-	TRBV20-1	TRBJ2-1	TGCAGTGCCTATCGGGACAATGAGCAGTTCTTC	CSAYRDNEQFF
-	-	TRBV5-1	TRBJ2-7	TGCGCCAGCAGCGAACCAGGGTACGAGCAGTACTTC	CASSEPGYEQYF
-	-	TRBV2	TRBJ1-5	TGTGCCAGCAGTGGCTCGTATAGCAATCAGCCCCAGCATTTT	CASSGSYSNQPQHF
-	-	TRBV5-1	TRBJ1-2	TGCGCCAGCAGTCAAGACCTAGGGGTCCCGGGCTACACCTTC	CASSQDLGVPGYTF
-	-	TRBV5-1	TRBJ2-1	TGCGCCAGCCACAGGGAACCACCCTACAATGAGCAGTTCTTC	CASHREPPYNEQFF
-	-	TRBV27	TRBJ2-3	TGTGCCAGCAGCTTGGGGACGGGACGGAGCACAGATACGCAGTATTTT	CASSLGTGRSTDTQYF
TRBD1	-	TRBV18	TRBJ1-2	TGTGCCAGCTCACCATATGGGAAAGGACAGGGGAACTGGGGCTACACCTTC	CASSPYGKGQGNWGYTF
-	-	TRBV4-2	TRBJ2-7	TGTGCCAGCAGCCAAGGGGACGGCTACGAGCAGTACTTC	CASSQGDGYEQYF
TRBD1	-	TRBV19	TRBJ1-1	TGTGCCAGTAGTGAGGCAGGGGGGTATACTGAAGCTTTCTTT	CASSEAGGYTEAFF
-	few	TRBV28	TRBJ1-5	TGTGCCAGCAGTTCCCCGACAGCTAGCAATCAGCCCCAGCATTTT	CASSSPTASNQPQHF
-	-	TRBV25-1	TRBJ1-2	TGTGCCAGCAGCCCCGGGGGGGGGCGAGGCTACACCTTC	CASSPGGGRGYTF
-	-	TRBV7-3	TRBJ2-3	TGTGCCAGCAGCTCCTCTACACGGGATACGCAGTATTTT	CASSSSTRDTQYF
-	-	TRBV5-6	TRBJ2-1	TGTGCCAGCAGCTTGTACGAGGCCTCGGTAGAGCAGTTCTTC	CASSLYEASVEQFF
TRBD2	-	TRBV5-1	TRBJ2-2	TGCGCCAGCAGCCTAGCGGGAGTCACCGGGGAGCTGTTTTTT	CASSLAGVTGELFF
-	-	TRBV5-5	TRBJ2-5	TGTGCCAGCAGCTTTGGCGGGGAGACCCAGTACTTC	CASSFGGETQYF
-	-	TRBV19	TRBJ2-7	TGTGCCAGTAGTAGTGCACAACGCGGCGGCGAGCAGTACTTC	CASSSAQRGGEQYF
-	-	TRBV30	TRBJ2-1	TGTGCCTGGAGCAATGACGGGACCGGGTCCTACAATGAGCAGTTCTTC	CAWSNDGTGSYNEQFF
TRBD2	few	TRBV5-1	TRBJ2-3	TGCGCCAGCACCACCTTAGCTTCTGGCGGGGGGGCAGATACGCAGTATTTT	CASTTLASGGGADTQYF
-	-	TRBV11-2	TRBJ1-2	TGTGCCAGCAGCTTATGGGCAGGGTCCATTGGCTACACCTTC	CASSLWAGSIGYTF
-	-	TRBV30	TRBJ2-1	TGTGCCTGGATCGACAAAGCTACCAATGAGCAGTTCTTC	CAWIDKATNEQFF
TRBD1	-	TRBV7-9	TRBJ2-5	TGTGCCAGCAGCTCGGACAGGGGGGAAGGGACCCAGTACTTC	CASSSDRGEGTQYF
TRBD2	once	TRBV5-1	TRBJ2-1	TGCGCCACCCGACTAGCGGAGTACAATGAGCAGTTCTTC	CATRLAEYNEQFF
-	few	TRBV5-1	TRBJ1-1	TGCGCCAGCAGCTTCCTAGACGGACTGAACACTGAAGCTTTCTTT	CASSFLDGLNTEAFF